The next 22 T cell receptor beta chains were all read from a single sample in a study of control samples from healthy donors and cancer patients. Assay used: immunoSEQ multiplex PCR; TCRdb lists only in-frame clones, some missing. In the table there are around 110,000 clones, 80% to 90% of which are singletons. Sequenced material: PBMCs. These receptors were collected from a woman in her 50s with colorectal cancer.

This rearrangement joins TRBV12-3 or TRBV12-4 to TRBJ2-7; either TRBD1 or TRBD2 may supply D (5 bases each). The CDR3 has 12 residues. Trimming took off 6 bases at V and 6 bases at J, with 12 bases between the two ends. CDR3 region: CASSTGTGEQYF. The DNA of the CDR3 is TGTGCCAGCAGCACGGGGACGGGCGAGCAGTACTTC.

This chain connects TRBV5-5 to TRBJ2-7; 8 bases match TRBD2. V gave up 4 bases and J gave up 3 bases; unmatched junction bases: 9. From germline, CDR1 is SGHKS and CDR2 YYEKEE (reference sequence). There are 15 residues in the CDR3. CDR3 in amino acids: CASSASSGGDYEQYF. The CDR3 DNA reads TGTGCCAGCAGCGCCTCGAGCGGGGGCGACTACGAGCAGTACTTC.

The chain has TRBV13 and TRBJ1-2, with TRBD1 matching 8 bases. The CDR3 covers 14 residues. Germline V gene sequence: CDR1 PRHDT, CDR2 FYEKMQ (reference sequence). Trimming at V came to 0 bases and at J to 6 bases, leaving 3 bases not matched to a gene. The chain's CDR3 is CASSLGDRGNGYTF. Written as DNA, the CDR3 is TGTGCCAGCAGCTTAGGAGACAGGGGAAATGGCTACACCTTC. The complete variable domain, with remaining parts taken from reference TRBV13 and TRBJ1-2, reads AAGVIQSPRHLIKEKRETATLKCYPIPRHDTVYWYQQGPGQDPQFLISFYEKMQSDKGSIPDRFSAQQFSDYHSELNMSSLELGDSALYFCASSLGDRGNGYTFGSGTRLTVV.

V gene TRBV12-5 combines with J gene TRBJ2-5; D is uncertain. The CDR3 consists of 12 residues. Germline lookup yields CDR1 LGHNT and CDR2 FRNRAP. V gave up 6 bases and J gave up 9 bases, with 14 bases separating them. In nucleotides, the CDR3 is TGTGCTAGTGGGCCGGACGAAGTTCCCCAGTACTTC. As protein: CASGPDEVPQYF. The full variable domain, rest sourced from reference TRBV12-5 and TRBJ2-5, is DARVTQTPRHKVTEMGQEVTMRCQPILGHNTVFWYRQTMMQGLELLAYFRNRAPLDDSGMPKDRFSAEMPDATLATLKIQPSEPRDSAVYFCASGPDEVPQYFGPGTRLLVL.

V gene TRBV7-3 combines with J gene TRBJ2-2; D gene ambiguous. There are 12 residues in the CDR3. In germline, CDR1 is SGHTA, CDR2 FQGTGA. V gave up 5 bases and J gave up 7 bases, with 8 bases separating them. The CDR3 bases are TGTGCCAGCAGCCTCGTACGCGGGGAGCTGTTTTTT. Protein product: CASSLVRGELFF.

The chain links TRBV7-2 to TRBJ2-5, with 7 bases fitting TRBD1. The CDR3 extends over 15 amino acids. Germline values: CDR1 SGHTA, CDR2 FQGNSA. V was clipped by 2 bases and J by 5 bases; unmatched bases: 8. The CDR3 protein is CASSLQTGHRETQYF. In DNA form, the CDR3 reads TGTGCCAGCAGCTTACAGACAGGGCATAGGGAGACCCAGTACTTC.

CDR3 in DNA: TGTGCCAGCAGCTTAGCGGGGGACACCTACGAGCAGTACTTC. It translates to CASSLAGDTYEQYF. The chain uses TRBV11-3 and TRBJ2-7, with D perhaps matching TRBD1 or TRBD2 (6 bases each). The V and J ends lost 1 base and 2 bases respectively, with 9 bases between them. Germline V gene data show CDR1 as SGHNT and CDR2 as YENEEA. The CDR3 extends over 14 amino acids.

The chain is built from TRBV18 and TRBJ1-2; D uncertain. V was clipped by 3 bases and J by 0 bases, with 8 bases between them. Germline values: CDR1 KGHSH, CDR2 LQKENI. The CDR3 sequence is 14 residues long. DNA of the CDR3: TGTGCCAGCTCACCCGCTGGAACTAACTATGGCTACACCTTC. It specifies CASSPAGTNYGYTF.

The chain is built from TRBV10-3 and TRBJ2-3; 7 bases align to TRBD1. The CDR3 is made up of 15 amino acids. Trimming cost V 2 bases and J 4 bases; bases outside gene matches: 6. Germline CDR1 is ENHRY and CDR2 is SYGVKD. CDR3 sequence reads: CAISEGRGIADTQYF. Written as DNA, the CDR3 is TGTGCCATCAGTGAGGGCAGGGGGATAGCAGATACGCAGTATTTT.

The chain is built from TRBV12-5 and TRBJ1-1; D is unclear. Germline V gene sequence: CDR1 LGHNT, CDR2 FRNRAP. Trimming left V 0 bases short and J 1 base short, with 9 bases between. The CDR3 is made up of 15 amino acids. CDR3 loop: CASGLVRATNTEAFF. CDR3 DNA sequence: TGTGCTAGTGGTTTGGTACGGGCTACGAACACTGAAGCTTTCTTT.

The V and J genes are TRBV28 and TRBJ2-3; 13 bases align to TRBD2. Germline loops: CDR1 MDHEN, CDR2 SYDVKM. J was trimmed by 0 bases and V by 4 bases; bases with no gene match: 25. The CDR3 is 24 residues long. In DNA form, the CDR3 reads TGTGCCAGCAGTTACGCCGGGACCGACTCGGGACTAGCGGGAACCACCGAAAGCACAGATACGCAGTATTTT. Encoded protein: CASSYAGTDSGLAGTTESTDTQYF.

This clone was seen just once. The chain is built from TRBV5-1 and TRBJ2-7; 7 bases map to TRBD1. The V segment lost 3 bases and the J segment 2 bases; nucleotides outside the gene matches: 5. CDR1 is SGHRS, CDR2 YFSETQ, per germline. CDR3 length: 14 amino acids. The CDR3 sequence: CASSSRQGAYEQYF. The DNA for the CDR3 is TGCGCCAGCAGCTCTAGACAGGGAGCCTACGAGCAGTACTTC.

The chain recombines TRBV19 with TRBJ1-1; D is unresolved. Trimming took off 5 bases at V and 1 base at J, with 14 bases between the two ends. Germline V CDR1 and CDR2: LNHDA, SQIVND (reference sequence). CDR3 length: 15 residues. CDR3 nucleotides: TGTGCCAGTAGTCGAACGAGACGGAAGAACACTGAAGCTTTCTTT. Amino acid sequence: CASSRTRRKNTEAFF. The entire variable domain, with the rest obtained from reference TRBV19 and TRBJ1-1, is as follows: DGGITQSPKYLFRKEGQNVTLSCEQNLNHDAMYWYRQDPGQGLRLIYYSQIVNDFQKGDIAEGYSVSREKKESFPLTVTSAQKNPTAFYLCASSRTRRKNTEAFFGQGTRLTVV.

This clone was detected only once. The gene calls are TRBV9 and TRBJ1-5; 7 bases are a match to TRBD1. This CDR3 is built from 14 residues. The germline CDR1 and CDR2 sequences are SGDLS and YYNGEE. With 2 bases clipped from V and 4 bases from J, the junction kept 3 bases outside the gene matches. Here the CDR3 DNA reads TGTGCCAGCAGCGTCGCGGACAGGAATCAGCCCCAGCATTTT. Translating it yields CASSVADRNQPQHF.

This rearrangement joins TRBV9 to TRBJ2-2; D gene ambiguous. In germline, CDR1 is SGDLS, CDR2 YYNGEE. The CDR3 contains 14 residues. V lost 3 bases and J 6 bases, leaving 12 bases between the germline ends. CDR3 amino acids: CASSGWGIAGELFF. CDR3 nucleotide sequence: TGTGCCAGCAGCGGATGGGGAATAGCCGGGGAGCTGTTTTTT.

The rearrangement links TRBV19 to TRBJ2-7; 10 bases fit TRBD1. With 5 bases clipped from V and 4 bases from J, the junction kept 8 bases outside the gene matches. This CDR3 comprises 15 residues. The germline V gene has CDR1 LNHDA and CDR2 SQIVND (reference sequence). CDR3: CASSRVGTGVYEQYF. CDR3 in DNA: TGTGCCAGTAGTCGTGTCGGGACAGGGGTGTACGAGCAGTACTTC.

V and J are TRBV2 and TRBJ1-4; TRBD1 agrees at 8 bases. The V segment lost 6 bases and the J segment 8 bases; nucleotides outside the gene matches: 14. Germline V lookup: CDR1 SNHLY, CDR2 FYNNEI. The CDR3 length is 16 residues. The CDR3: CASSKDRVALREKLFF. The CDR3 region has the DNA TGTGCCAGCAGCAAGGACAGGGTCGCTTTGAGGGAAAAACTGTTTTTT.

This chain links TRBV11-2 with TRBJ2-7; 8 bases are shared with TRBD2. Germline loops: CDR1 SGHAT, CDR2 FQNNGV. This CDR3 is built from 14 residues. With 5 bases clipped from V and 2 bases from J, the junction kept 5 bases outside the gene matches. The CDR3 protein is CASSPPGRAYEQYF. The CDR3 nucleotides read TGTGCCAGCAGCCCACCCGGGAGGGCCTACGAGCAGTACTTC.

The DNA for the CDR3 is TGTGCCAGCAGCCGACCTACCAATGAAAAACTGTTTTTT. The encoded protein is CASSRPTNEKLFF. The chain carries TRBV13 and TRBJ1-4; D not resolved. The CDR3 is made up of 13 amino acids. With 5 bases removed from V and 5 bases from J, the gap between germline ends came to 9 bases. From germline, CDR1 is PRHDT and CDR2 FYEKMQ (reference sequence). Supplemented by reference TRBV13 and TRBJ1-4, the full variable domain reads AAGVIQSPRHLIKEKRETATLKCYPIPRHDTVYWYQQGPGQDPQFLISFYEKMQSDKGSIPDRFSAQQFSDYHSELNMSSLELGDSALYFCASSRPTNEKLFFGSGTQLSVL.

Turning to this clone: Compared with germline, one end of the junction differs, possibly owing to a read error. CDR3 nucleotide sequence: TGTGCCAGCAGAGAAGGACAGGGGAACACTGAAGCTTTCTTT. Its translation: CASREGQGNTEAFF. The rearrangement links TRBV2 to TRBJ1-1, with 8 bases aligning to TRBD1. The CDR3 covers 14 residues. Germline values: CDR1 SNHLY, CDR2 FYNNEI.

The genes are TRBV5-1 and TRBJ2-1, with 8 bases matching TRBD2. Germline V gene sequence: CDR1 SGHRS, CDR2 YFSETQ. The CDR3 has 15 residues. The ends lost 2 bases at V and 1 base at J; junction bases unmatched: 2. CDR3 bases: TGCGCCAGCAGCTTAGCGGGGGAATCCTACAATGAGCAGTTCTTC. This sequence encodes CASSLAGESYNEQFF. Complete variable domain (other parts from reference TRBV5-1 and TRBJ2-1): KAGVTQTPRYLIKTRGQQVTLSCSPISGHRSVSWYQQTPGQGLQFLFEYFSETQRNKGNFPGRFSGRQFSNSRSEMNVSTLELGDSALYLCASSLAGESYNEQFFGPGTRLTVL.

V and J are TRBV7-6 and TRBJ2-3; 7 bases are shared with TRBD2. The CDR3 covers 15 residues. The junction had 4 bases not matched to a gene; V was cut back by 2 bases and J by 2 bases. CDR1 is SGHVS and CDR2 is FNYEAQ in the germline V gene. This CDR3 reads CASSLRAGDTDTQYF. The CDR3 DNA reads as TGTGCCAGCAGCTTACGGGCGGGAGACACAGATACGCAGTATTTT.